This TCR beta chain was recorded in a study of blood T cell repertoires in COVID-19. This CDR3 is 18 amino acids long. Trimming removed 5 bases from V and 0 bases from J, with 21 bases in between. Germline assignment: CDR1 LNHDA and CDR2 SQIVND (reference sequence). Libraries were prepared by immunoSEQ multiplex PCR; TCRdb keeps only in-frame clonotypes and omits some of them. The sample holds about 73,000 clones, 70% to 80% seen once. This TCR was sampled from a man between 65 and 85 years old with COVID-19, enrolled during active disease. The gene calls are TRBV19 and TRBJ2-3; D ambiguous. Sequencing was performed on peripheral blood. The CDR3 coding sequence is TGTGCCAGTAGTCCTCGAGGCTACACGTTGACTAGCACAGATACGCAGTATTTT. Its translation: CASSPRGYTLTSTDTQYF.